Listed here are 9 T cell receptor beta chains from one sample, sequenced in a study of beta chain features in type 1 diabetes (dated by TCRdb to between 2017 and 2018). Library preparation used the immunoSEQ multiplex PCR assay. All of the isolated RNA was reverse transcribed with the High Capacity cDNA Reverse Transcription Kit, so expressed TCRB transcripts were sequenced. As stored in TCRdb, this immuneACCESS dataset retains in-frame rearrangements with V and J assigned. A fraction of the clones does not appear; measured against another copy, unresolved V genes explain less than half of the discrepancy, and the remainder lacks a known reason. The sample table records a few hundred thousand clones; around a tenth of these occur just once. Jointly, the top ten make up approximately 0.55% of the sample. For these receptors, no antigen is known. Summary of the overall study and its limitations: In all four CD4+ subsets, TCRB CDR3 length was moderately but significantly shorter in type 1 diabetes patients.

The sample taken for sequencing was central memory CD4+ T cells from blood. The receptors come from a man under 40 with type 1 diabetes.

At least ten counts were recorded for this clone. CDR3 region: CASTLFLGQPQHF. The DNA for the CDR3 is TGTGCCAGCACCCTCTTTTTGGGTCAGCCCCAGCATTTT. This rearrangement joins TRBV28 to TRBJ1-5, with D unclear. CDR3 length: 13 residues. Trimming removed 7 bases at V and 6 bases at J, with 13 bases between. Looked up from germline, CDR1 is MDHEN and CDR2 is SYDVKM.

This clone was counted a few times. In the same sample, other DNA sequences code for this CDR3. V gene TRBV28 combines with J gene TRBJ1-5; D is possibly TRBD1 (6 bases). CDR3 size: 13 residues. Germline V gene sequence: CDR1 MDHEN, CDR2 SYDVKM. V lost 7 bases, J lost 3 bases, and 10 bases lay in between. The CDR3 sequence: CASTSGVNQPQHF. CDR3 nucleotides: TGTGCCAGCACCTCAGGGGTCAATCAGCCCCAGCATTTT.

This chain uses TRBV7-8 with TRBJ2-2; D is undetermined. Germline CDR1 SGHVS, CDR2 FQNEAQ. This CDR3 is 16 amino acids long. With 2 bases removed from V and 4 bases from J, the gap between germline ends came to 14 bases. The CDR3 spells CASSLNPSGTTGELFF. DNA of the CDR3: TGTGCCAGCAGCTTAAATCCTAGTGGTACCACCGGGGAGCTGTTTTTT.

The sample holds a few counts of this clone. The same CDR3 also results from other DNA sequences found in this sample. The chain employs TRBV6-5 and TRBJ2-4; D is perhaps TRBD1 (7 bases). The CDR3 runs to 13 residues. From germline, CDR1 is MNHEY and CDR2 SVGAGI. V lost 4 bases to trimming and J lost 7 bases, with 11 bases between them. CDR3 nucleotide sequence: TGTGCCAGCAGTTTGGCAGGGGGGAACATTCAGTACTTC. Encoded protein: CASSLAGGNIQYF.

This clone was observed a few times. The V gene is TRBV15, the J gene TRBJ1-2; possible D gene TRBD1, 6 bases. The V end was cut by 8 bases, the J end by 5 bases, with 24 bases between. This CDR3 region has 16 residues. Germline V gives CDR1 LNHNV, CDR2 YYDKDF (reference sequence). CDR3 bases: TGTGCCACCCGCCTAGCGGGGGGCAACTTGGGATATGGCTACACCTTC. It translates to CATRLAGGNLGYGYTF. Drawing the rest from reference TRBV15 and TRBJ1-2, the complete variable domain is DAMVIQNPRYQVTQFGKPVTLSCSQTLNHNVMYWYQQKSSQAPKLLFHYYDKDFNNEADTPDNFQSRRPNTSFCFLDIRSPGLGDTAMYLCATRLAGGNLGYGYTFGSGTRLTVV.

This clone was detected only a few times. The rearrangement links TRBV5-4 to TRBJ2-4, with D uncertain. The CDR3 loop spans 14 amino acids. Germline loops: CDR1 SGHNT, CDR2 YYREEE (reference sequence). The V end lost 0 bases, the J end lost 1 base, and 5 bases lay between the germline ends. The CDR3 DNA follows: TGTGCCAGCAGCTTGGGAATGGCCAAAAACATTCAGTACTTC. Encoded protein: CASSLGMAKNIQYF.

The chain has TRBV4-1 and TRBJ2-5; perhaps TRBD1 as D (5 bases). The CDR3 runs to 13 residues. In germline, CDR1 is MGHRA, CDR2 YSYEKL. Trimming took off 1 base at V and 5 bases at J, with 8 bases between the two ends. CDR3 in DNA: TGCGCCAGCAGCCAAGGACAGCACGAGACCCAGTACTTC. Its protein is CASSQGQHETQYF.

Ten or more counts support this clone. V is TRBV27 and J is TRBJ2-5, with TRBD1 identical over 8 bases. Germline CDR1 reads MNHEY; CDR2 reads SMNVEV (reference sequence). The CDR3 loop spans 14 amino acids. The junction had 3 bases not matched to a gene; V was cut back by 5 bases and J by 1 base. The CDR3 nucleotides read TGTGCCAGCAGTCCAGGGACAGGCCAAGAGACCCAGTACTTC. Amino acids: CASSPGTGQETQYF.

This clone has more than one count but fewer than ten. The V and J genes are TRBV5-1 and TRBJ2-1; the D gene is possibly TRBD2 (5 bases). CDR3 length equals 16 residues. V was shortened by 4 bases and J by 0 bases, with 14 bases between the two germline ends. Germline V gene data show CDR1 as SGHRS and CDR2 as YFSETQ. CDR3 in amino acids: CASSPQAVPSYNEQFF. The CDR3 nucleotides read TGCGCCAGCAGCCCACAAGCGGTCCCCTCCTACAATGAGCAGTTCTTC.